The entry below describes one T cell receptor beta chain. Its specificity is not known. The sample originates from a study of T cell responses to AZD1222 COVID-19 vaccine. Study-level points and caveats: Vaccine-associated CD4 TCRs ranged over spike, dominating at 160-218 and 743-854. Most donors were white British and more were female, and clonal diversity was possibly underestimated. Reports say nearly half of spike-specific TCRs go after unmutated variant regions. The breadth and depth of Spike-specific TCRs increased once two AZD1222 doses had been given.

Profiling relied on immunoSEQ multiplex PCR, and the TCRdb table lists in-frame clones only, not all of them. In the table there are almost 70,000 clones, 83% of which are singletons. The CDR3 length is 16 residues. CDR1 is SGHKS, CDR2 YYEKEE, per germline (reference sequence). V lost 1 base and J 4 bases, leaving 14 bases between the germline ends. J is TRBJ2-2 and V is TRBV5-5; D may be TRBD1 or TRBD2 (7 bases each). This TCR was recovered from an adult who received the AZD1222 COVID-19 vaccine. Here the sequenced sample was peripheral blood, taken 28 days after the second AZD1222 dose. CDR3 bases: TGTGCCAGCAGCTTGTTGGGAGGGGGCTTCACCGGGGAGCTGTTTTTT. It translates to CASSLLGGGFTGELFF.